What follows are 8 T cell receptor beta chains derived from one specimen sequenced in a study of T cells and Merkel cell carcinoma outcomes. Sequencing used immunoSEQ multiplex PCR; TCRdb keeps in-frame clones, though not all of them. This sample has over 10,000 clones, with 95% to 96% found just once. The sequenced material came from tumor tissue from Merkel cell carcinoma. All receptors derive from a human donor with Merkel cell carcinoma.

The chain links TRBV2 to TRBJ1-3; tentative D call: TRBD1 (5 bases). The CDR3 covers 14 residues. Deletions cut 9 bases from V and 0 bases from J, with 12 bases between. Germline V gene lookup returns CDR1 SNHLY and CDR2 FYNNEI. The CDR3 region is CARNKDTSGNTIYF. CDR3 DNA sequence: TGTGCCAGGAACAAGGACACCTCTGGAAACACCATATATTTT. The entire variable domain, with the rest obtained from reference TRBV2 and TRBJ1-3, is as follows: EPEVTQTPSHQVTQMGQEVILRCVPISNHLYFYWYRQILGQKVEFLVSFYNNEISEKSEIFDDQFSVERPDGSNFTLKIRSTKLEDSAMYFCARNKDTSGNTIYFGEGSWLTVV.

The chain employs TRBV6-6 and TRBJ2-7, with TRBD2 as a possible D gene (6 bases). V was cut by 6 bases and J by 4 bases, with 7 bases left in between. The V gene's germline CDR1 is MNHNY and CDR2 SVGAGI (reference sequence). The CDR3 is 11 amino acids. Here the CDR3 reads CASSREYEQYF. In DNA form, the CDR3 reads TGTGCCAGCAGCCGGGAGTACGAGCAGTACTTC.

V and J are TRBV9 and TRBJ2-1, with TRBD2 identical over 10 bases. CDR1 and CDR2 from the germline V gene are SGDLS and YYNGEE. V dropped 0 bases and J dropped 3; count of bases not matched to a gene: 3. The CDR3 extends over 16 amino acids. Written as DNA, the CDR3 is TGTGCCAGCAGCGTAGCTCTAGCGGGGGTCTACAATGAGCAGTTCTTC. Encoded protein: CASSVALAGVYNEQFF.

The chain links TRBV7-2 to TRBJ2-3; D is undetermined. CDR3 length: 12 residues. In germline, CDR1 is SGHTA, CDR2 FQGNSA. Trimming cost V 2 bases and J 6 bases, with 6 bases left between them. Written as DNA, the CDR3 is TGTGCCAGCAGCTTACAAGGGGATACGCAGTATTTT. This sequence encodes CASSLQGDTQYF.

The rearrangement links TRBV28 to TRBJ2-7, with 7 bases lining up with TRBD1. V lost 6 bases, J lost 0 bases, and 8 bases stayed unmatched. The length of the CDR3 is 15 residues. CDR1 MDHEN and CDR2 SYDVKM come from the germline V gene. In DNA form, the CDR3 reads TGTGCCAGCAGCTCTTGGGGGACAGCCTCCTACGAGCAGTACTTC. Its translation: CASSSWGTASYEQYF. Filled out from reference TRBV28 and TRBJ2-7, the complete variable domain reads DVKVTQSSRYLVKRTGEKVFLECVQDMDHENMFWYRQDPGLGLRLIYFSYDVKMKEKGDIPEGYSVSREKKERFSLILESASTNQTSMYLCASSSWGTASYEQYFGPGTRLTVT.

This rearrangement joins TRBV7-9 to TRBJ2-2, with D possibly being TRBD2 (5 bases). Between the trimmed V and J ends, which lost 5 bases and 6 bases, there was a span of 10 bases. The germline V gene encodes CDR1 SEHNR and CDR2 FQNEAQ (reference sequence). The CDR3 runs to 13 residues. The CDR3 nucleotides read TGTGCCAGCAGCAACGGACTCGCCGGGGAGCTGTTTTTT. It specifies CASSNGLAGELFF. The whole variable domain, remainder taken from reference TRBV7-9 and TRBJ2-2, is DTGVSQNPRHKITKRGQNVTFRCDPISEHNRLYWYRQTLGQGPEFLTYFQNEAQLEKSRLLSDRFSAERPKGSFSTLEIQRTEQGDSAMYLCASSNGLAGELFFGEGSRLTVL.

The J gene is TRBJ1-5, the V gene TRBV7-9, with D perhaps TRBD1 (5 bases). Germline V gene data show CDR1 as SEHNR and CDR2 as FQNEAQ (reference sequence). Trimming removed 4 bases from V and 0 bases from J, with 10 bases in between. This CDR3 is 15 amino acids long. This CDR3 is CASSSGPYSNQPQHF. The CDR3 DNA reads as TGTGCCAGCAGCTCGGGACCTTATAGCAATCAGCCCCAGCATTTT.

The chain carries TRBV2 and TRBJ2-7; 7 nucleotides align to TRBD2. This CDR3 is 14 amino acids long. Germline V gene data show CDR1 as SNHLY and CDR2 as FYNNEI. After removal of 7 bases from V and 4 bases from J, the junction contained 10 bases not matched to a gene. CDR3 DNA sequence: TGTGCCAGCATCCCGGGAGCGGGGATTTACGAGCAGTACTTC. As protein: CASIPGAGIYEQYF.